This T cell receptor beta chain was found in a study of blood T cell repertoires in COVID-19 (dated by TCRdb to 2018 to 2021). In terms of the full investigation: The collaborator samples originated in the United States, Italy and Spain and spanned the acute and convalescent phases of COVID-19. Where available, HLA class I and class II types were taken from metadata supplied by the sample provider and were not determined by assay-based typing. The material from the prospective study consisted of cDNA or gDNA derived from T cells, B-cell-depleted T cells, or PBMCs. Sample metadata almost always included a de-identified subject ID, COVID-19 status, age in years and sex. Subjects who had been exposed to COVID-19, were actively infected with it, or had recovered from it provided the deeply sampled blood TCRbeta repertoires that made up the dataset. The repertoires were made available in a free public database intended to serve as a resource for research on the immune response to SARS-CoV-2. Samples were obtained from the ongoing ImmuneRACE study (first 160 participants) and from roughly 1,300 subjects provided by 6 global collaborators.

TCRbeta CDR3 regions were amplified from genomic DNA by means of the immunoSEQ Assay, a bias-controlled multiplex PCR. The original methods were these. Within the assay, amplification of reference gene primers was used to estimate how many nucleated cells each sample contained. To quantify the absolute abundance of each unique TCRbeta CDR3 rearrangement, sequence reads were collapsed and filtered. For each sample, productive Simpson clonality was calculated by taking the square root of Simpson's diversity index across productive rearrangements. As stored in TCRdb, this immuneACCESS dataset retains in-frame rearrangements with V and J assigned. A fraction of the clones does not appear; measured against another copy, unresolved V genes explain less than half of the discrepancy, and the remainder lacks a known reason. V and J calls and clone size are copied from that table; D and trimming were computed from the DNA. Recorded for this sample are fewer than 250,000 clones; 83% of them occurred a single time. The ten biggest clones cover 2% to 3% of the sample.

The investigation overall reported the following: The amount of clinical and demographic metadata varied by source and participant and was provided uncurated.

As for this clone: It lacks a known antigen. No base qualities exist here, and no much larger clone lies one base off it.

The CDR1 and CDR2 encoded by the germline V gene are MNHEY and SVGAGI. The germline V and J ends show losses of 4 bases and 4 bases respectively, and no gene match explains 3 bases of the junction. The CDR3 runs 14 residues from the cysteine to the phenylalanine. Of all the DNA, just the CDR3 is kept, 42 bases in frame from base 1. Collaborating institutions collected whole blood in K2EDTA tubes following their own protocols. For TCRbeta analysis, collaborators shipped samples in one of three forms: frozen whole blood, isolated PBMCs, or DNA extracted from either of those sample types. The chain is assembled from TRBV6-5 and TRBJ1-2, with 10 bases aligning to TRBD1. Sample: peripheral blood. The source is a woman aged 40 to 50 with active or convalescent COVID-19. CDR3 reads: CASSLDRGSYGYTF. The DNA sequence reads TGTGCCAGCAGTTTGGACAGGGGGTCCTATGGCTACACCTTC.